These T cell receptor beta chains were read from a single sample in a study of blood T cell repertoires in COVID-19. Repertoires were generated with immunoSEQ multiplex PCR, while TCRdb's copy carries only in-frame clones and drops some. The sample shows about 28,000 clones, approximately 87% of them seen only once. The sample comprised peripheral blood. The source is a man aged 65 to 79 with active COVID-19. Each CDR3 is given with its conserved first and last residue. Each record gives: clone size, J gene, V gene, D gene, CDR3 protein, CDR3 DNA. D genes are given only for firm matches. Expanded clones are given a class, and other clones once, few, many or no size at all.

-,TRBJ2-1,TRBV7-8,TRBD1,CASSSGQGSYNEQFF,TGTGCCAGCAGCTCAGGACAGGGTAGCTACAATGAGCAGTTCTTC
-,TRBJ1-4,TRBV28,-,CASSSPSGPNEKLFF,TGTGCCAGCAGTTCCCCGTCAGGGCCTAATGAAAAACTGTTTTTT
-,TRBJ2-5,TRBV9,TRBD2,CASSPSGGARAQYF,TGTGCCAGCAGCCCTAGCGGGGGGGCCCGGGCCCAGTACTTC
-,TRBJ1-1,TRBV29-1,TRBD1,CSAEDRVNTEAFF,TGCAGCGCTGAGGACAGGGTGAACACTGAAGCTTTCTTT
-,TRBJ2-1,TRBV12-3/TRBV12-4,-,CASSPYVNEQFF,TGTGCCAGCAGTCCCTACGTCAATGAGCAGTTCTTC
-,TRBJ2-1,TRBV18,TRBD2,CASSPLLAGAFSSYNEQFF,TGTGCCAGCTCACCCCTACTAGCGGGGGCCTTTAGCTCCTACAATGAGCAGTTCTTC
few,TRBJ2-5,TRBV29-1,TRBD2,CSVASGGGETQYF,TGCAGCGTTGCTAGCGGGGGAGGGGAGACCCAGTACTTC
-,TRBJ1-6,TRBV10-3,TRBD1,CAISPDRGNSPLHF,TGTGCCATCAGTCCCGACAGGGGCAATTCACCCCTCCACTTT
-,TRBJ1-1,TRBV5-1,-,CASSLARGAAGTEAFF,TGCGCCAGCAGCTTGGCCCGAGGCGCCGCGGGCACTGAAGCTTTCTTT
-,TRBJ2-1,TRBV6-5,-,CASSYTRGYEQFF,TGTGCCAGCAGTTACACCAGGGGATATGAGCAGTTCTTC
-,TRBJ2-7,TRBV3-1/TRBV3-2,TRBD1,CASSPMFTNRGLSYEQYF,TGTGCCAGCAGCCCAATGTTCACGAACAGGGGGCTTTCCTACGAGCAGTACTTC
-,TRBJ2-2,TRBV12-3/TRBV12-4,-,CASTSTGELFF,TGTGCCAGCACCAGTACCGGGGAGCTGTTTTTT
-,TRBJ2-6,TRBV7-3,-,CASSAQGGLSGANVLTF,TGTGCCAGCAGCGCCCAGGGGGGACTCTCTGGGGCCAACGTCCTGACTTTC
-,TRBJ2-7,TRBV28,-,CASSRRTFGGREQYF,TGTGCCAGCAGTCGCCGGACTTTTGGAGGACGCGAGCAGTACTTC
-,TRBJ2-7,TRBV6-5,TRBD1,CASSSSGTGEEYF,TGTGCCAGCAGCTCCTCCGGGACAGGGGAGGAGTACTTC
-,TRBJ2-7,TRBV18,-,CASSPGGRGSSYEQYF,TGTGCCAGCTCACCCGGGGGGCGGGGGAGCTCCTACGAGCAGTACTTC
-,TRBJ1-6,TRBV2,-,CASSVTVNSPLHF,TGTGCCAGCAGTGTAACAGTTAATTCACCCCTCCACTTT
once,TRBJ2-7,TRBV27,-,CASSSRWSSYEQYF,TGTGCCAGCTCGAGCCGGTGGAGCTCCTACGAGCAGTACTTC
-,TRBJ1-2,TRBV12-3/TRBV12-4,-,CASSPEGYGYTF,TGTGCCAGCAGTCCCGAGGGCTATGGCTACACCTTC
-,TRBJ1-1,TRBV28,-,CASVSLTGLGTEAFF,TGTGCCAGTGTCTCCCTAACAGGGTTGGGCACTGAAGCTTTCTTT